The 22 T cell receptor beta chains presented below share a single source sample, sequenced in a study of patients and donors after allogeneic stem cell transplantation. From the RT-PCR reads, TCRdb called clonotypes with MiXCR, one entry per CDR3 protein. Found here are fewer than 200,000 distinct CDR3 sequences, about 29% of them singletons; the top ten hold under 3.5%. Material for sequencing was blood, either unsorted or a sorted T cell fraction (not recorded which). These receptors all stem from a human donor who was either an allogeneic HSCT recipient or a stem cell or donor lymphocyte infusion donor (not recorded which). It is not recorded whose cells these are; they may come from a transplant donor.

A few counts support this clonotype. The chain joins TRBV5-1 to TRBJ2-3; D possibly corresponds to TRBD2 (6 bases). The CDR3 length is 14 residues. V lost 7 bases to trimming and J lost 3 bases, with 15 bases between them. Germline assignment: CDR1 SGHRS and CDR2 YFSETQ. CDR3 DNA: TGCGCCAGCTACAGAGGAGGGCAGACAGATACGCAGTATTTT. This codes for CASYRGGQTDTQYF.

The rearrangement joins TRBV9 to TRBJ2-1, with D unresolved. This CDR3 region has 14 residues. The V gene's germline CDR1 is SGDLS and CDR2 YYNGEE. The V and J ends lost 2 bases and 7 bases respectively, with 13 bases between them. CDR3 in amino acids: CASSVGQKYNEQFF. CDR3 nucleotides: TGTGCCAGCAGCGTCGGCCAGAAGTATAATGAGCAGTTCTTC.

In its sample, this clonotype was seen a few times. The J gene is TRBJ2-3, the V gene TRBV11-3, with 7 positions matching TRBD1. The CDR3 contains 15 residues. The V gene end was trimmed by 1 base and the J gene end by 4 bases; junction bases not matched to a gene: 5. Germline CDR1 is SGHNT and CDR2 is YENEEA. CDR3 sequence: CASSLGGGRADTQYF. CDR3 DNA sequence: TGTGCCAGCAGCTTAGGAGGGGGCAGGGCAGATACGCAGTATTTT.

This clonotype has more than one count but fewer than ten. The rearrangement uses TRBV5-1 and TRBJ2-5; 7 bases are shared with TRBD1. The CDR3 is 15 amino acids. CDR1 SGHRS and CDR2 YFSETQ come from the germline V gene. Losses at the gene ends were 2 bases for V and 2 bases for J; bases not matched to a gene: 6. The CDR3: CASSFLGQLQETQYF. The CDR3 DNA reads TGCGCCAGCAGCTTCCTGGGACAGCTACAAGAGACCCAGTACTTC. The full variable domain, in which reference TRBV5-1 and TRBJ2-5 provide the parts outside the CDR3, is KAGVTQTPRYLIKTRGQQVTLSCSPISGHRSVSWYQQTPGQGLQFLFEYFSETQRNKGNFPGRFSGRQFSNSRSEMNVSTLELGDSALYLCASSFLGQLQETQYFGPGTRLLVL.

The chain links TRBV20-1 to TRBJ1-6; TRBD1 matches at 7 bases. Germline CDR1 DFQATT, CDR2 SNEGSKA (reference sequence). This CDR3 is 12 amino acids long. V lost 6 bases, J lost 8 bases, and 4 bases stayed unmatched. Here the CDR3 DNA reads TGCAGTGCACCCGACAGGGATTCACCCCTCCACTTT. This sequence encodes CSAPDRDSPLHF.

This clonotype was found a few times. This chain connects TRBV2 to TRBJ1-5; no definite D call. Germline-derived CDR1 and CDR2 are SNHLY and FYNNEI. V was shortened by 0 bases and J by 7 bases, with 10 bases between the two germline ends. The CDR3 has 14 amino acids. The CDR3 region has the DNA TGTGCCAGCAGTGAAGCGCGAGAAATCCAGCCCCAGCATTTT. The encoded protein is CASSEAREIQPQHF.

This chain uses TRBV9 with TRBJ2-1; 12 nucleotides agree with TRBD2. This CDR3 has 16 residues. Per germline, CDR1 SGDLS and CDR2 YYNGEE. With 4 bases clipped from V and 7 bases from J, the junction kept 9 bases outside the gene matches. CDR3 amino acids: CASSSRLAGESNEQFF. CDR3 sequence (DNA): TGTGCCAGCAGCTCGAGACTAGCGGGAGAGTCTAATGAGCAGTTCTTC.

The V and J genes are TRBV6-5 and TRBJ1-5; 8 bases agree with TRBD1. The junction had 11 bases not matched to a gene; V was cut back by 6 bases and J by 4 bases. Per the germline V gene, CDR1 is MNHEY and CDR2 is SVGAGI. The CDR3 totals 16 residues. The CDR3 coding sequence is TGTGCCAGCAGCCAATTCCGGACAGGGAAGAATCAGCCCCAGCATTTT. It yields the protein CASSQFRTGKNQPQHF.

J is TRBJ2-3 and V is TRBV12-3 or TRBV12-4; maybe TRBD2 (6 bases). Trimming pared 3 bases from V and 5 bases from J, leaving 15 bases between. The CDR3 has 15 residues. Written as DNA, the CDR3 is TGTGCCAGCAGTTTCTCAGCGGAAGCGGGAGATACGCAGTATTTT. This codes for CASSFSAEAGDTQYF.

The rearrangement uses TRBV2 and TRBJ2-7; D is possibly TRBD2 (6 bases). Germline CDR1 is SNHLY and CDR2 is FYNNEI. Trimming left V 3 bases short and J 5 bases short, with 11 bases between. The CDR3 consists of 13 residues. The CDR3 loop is CASSEGLVDEQYF. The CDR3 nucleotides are TGTGCCAGCAGTGAGGGACTGGTGGACGAGCAGTACTTC.

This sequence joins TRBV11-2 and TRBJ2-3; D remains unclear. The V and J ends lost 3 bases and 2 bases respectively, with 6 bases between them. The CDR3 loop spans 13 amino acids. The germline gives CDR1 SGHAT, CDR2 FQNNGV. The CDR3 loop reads CASSFDPTDTQYF. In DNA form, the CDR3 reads TGTGCCAGCAGCTTTGACCCCACAGATACGCAGTATTTT.

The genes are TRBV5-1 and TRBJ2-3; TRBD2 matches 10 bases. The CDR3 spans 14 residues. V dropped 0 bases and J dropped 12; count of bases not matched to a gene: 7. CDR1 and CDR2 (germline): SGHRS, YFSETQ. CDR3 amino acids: CASSLAASGSSQYF. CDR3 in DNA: TGCGCCAGCAGCTTGGCGGCTAGCGGGAGTAGTCAGTATTTT.

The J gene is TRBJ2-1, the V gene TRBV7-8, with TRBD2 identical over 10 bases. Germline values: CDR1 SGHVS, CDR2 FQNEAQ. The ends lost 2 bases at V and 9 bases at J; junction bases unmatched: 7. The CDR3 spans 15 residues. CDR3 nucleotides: TGTGCCAGCAGCTTACGGCCTAGCGGGAGTAGTGAGCAGTTCTTC. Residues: CASSLRPSGSSEQFF.

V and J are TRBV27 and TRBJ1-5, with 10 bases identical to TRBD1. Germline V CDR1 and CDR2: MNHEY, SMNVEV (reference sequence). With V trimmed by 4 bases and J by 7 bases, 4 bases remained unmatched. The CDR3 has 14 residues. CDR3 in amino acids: CASSWDRGGQPQHF. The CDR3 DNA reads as TGTGCCAGCAGTTGGGACAGGGGCGGGCAGCCCCAGCATTTT.

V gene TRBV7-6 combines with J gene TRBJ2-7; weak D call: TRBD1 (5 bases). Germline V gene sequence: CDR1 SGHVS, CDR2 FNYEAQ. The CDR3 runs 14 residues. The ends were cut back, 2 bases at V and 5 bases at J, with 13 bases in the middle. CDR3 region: CASSLSRGSHEQYF. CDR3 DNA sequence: TGTGCCAGCAGCTTATCTAGGGGTTCCCACGAGCAGTACTTC.

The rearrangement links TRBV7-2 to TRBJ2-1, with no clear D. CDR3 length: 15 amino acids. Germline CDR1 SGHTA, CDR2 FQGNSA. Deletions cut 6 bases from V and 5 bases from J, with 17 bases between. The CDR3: CASSPGNPGHNEQFF. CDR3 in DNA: TGTGCCAGCAGTCCCGGTAATCCGGGCCACAATGAGCAGTTCTTC. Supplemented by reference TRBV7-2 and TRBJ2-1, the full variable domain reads GAGVSQSPSNKVTEKGKDVELRCDPISGHTALYWYRQSLGQGLEFLIYFQGNSAPDKSGLPSDRFSAERTGGSVSTLTIQRTQQEDSAVYLCASSPGNPGHNEQFFGPGTRLTVL.

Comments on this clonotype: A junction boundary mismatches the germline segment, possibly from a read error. DNA of the CDR3: TGTGCTAGCAGCTTAGGACTAGCGGGAGGTCCAGATACGCAGTATTTT. Translating gives CASSLGLAGGPDTQYF. This sequence joins TRBV7-7 and TRBJ2-3; TRBD2 aligns across 14 bases. The CDR3 runs to 16 residues. CDR1 and CDR2 from the germline V gene are SSHAT and FNYEAQ (reference sequence).

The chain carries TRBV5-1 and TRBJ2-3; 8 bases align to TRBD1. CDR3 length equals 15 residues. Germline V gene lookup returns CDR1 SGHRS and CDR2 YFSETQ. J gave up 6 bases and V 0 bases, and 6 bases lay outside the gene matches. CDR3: CASSLGTGRSDTQYF. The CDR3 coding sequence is TGCGCCAGCAGCTTGGGGACAGGGAGGTCGGATACGCAGTATTTT.

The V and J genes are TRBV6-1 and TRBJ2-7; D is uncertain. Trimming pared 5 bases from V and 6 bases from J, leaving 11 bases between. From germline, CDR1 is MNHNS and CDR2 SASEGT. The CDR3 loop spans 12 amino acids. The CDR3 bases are TGTGCCAGCAGTCCCTTAGAGGTCGAGCAGTACTTC. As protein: CASSPLEVEQYF.

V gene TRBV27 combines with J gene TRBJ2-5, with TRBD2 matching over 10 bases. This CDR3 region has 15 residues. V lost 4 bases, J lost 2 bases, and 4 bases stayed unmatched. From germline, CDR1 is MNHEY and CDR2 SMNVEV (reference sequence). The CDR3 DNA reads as TGTGCCAGCAGTTACGGACTAGCGGATCAAGAGACCCAGTACTTC. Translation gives CASSYGLADQETQYF.

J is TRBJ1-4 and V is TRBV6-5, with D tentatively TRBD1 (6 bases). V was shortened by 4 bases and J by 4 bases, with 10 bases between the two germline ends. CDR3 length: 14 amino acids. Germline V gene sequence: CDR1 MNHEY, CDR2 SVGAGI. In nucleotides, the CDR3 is TGTGCCAGCAGTTGGGGGGCCCTTAATGAAAAACTGTTTTTT. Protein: CASSWGALNEKLFF.

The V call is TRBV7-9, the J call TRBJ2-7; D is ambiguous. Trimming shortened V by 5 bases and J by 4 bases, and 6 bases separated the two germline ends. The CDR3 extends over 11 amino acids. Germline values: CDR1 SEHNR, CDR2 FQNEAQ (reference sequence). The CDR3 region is CASSTQYEQYF. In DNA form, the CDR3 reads TGTGCCAGCAGCACACAATACGAGCAGTACTTC.